This entry is about one T cell receptor (beta chain). Its antigen is unknown. Germline is not matched at one junction end, which may reflect a read error. Individual cDNA molecules had unique molecular identifiers attached to them by the library. Methods used by the authors: Per-sample TCR counts ranged from roughly 23,224 to 750,000, median around 96,000. In TCRdb, the RACE reads were re-called with MiXCR into one record per CDR3 protein. The V and J calls were not made by the authors but by TCRdb's processing. The repertoire holds more than 70,000 distinct CDR3 sequences, with about 8.6% as singletons. This sample stems from a study of human T cells and chemical hapten exposure. On the study more broadly: Mainly, slight library volume differences in the pool made TCR yields vary.

Time point noted: healthy volunteer bleed at 2 weeks. The authors' total RNA extraction used unfractionated whole blood. Overall study results and limits: Those TCRs sitting above 1 in 1000 frequency stayed the same with DPC sensitization.

This clonotype was obtained from a female donor in good health. Some clones in this sample may be carry-over from other donors' samples. Sequenced material: whole blood.

The CDR3 DNA reads TGTGTCAGCAGCTTCCGGAGGAGGGTGGAAGATACGCAGTATTTT. Translation: CVSSFRRRVEDTQYF. This chain connects TRBV13 to TRBJ2-3, with a tentative D call TRBD2 (6 bases). This CDR3 is 15 amino acids long. Germline values: CDR1 PRHDT, CDR2 FYEKMQ (reference sequence).